The source of this T cell receptor (beta chain) is a study of T cell responses to AZD1222 COVID-19 vaccine. Germline V gene lookup returns CDR1 LNHDA and CDR2 SQIVND (reference sequence). The CDR3 consists of 11 residues. The V gene lost 7 bases and the J gene lost 4 bases, with 7 bases spanning the gap. The count of this clone is one. Profiling relied on immunoSEQ multiplex PCR, and the TCRdb table lists in-frame clones only, not all of them. In the table there are 90,000 to 150,000 clones, roughly 91% of which are singletons. The sample was peripheral blood, taken on day 0 of AZD1222 vaccination. The chain uses TRBV19 and TRBJ1-1; D gene ambiguous. The TCR was taken from an adult in good health. The CDR3 sequence is CASNGGTEAFF. The CDR3 DNA reads as TGTGCCAGTAATGGAGGCACTGAAGCTTTCTTT. Using reference TRBV19 and TRBJ1-1 for the parts outside the CDR3, the full variable domain is DGGITQSPKYLFRKEGQNVTLSCEQNLNHDAMYWYRQDPGQGLRLIYYSQIVNDFQKGDIAEGYSVSREKKESFPLTVTSAQKNPTAFYLCASNGGTEAFFGQGTRLTVV.